Listed here are 20 T cell receptor beta chains from one sample, sequenced in a study of quantifying T cell responses using KT2 cells. As for the study in general: cDNA was made from DNase-treated RNA using alpha and beta constant primers.

Each cDNA got a UMI-containing oligo ligated at its 3' end. An equimolar mix of RC1.1 and RC1.2 primed the beta chain across TRBC1 and TRBC2. TCRdb passed the UMI-ligation and nested PCR reads through MiXCR, listing each CDR3 protein once. This repertoire shows 39,000 or so distinct CDR3 sequences, about 15% found once; its top ten account for around two fifths. Sequencing was done on a sample of PBMCs spiked with cells of the T cell clone KT2. The receptors here all came from a human donor.

The CDR3 protein is CASSVGVFTDTQYF. The CDR3 DNA follows: TGTGCCAGCAGTGTGGGGGTCTTCACAGATACGCAGTATTTT. This rearrangement joins TRBV2 to TRBJ2-3, with D perhaps being TRBD1 or TRBD2 (5 bases each). Germline V gene lookup returns CDR1 SNHLY and CDR2 FYNNEI. V was clipped by 4 bases and J by 2 bases, with 10 bases between them. The length of the CDR3 is 14 residues.

The V gene is TRBV9, the J gene TRBJ2-1; 7 nucleotides align to TRBD2. Trimming cost V 3 bases and J 5 bases; bases outside gene matches: 8. Germline CDR1 reads SGDLS; CDR2 reads YYNGEE. The CDR3 has 15 amino acids. This CDR3 is CASSARDYQNNEQFF. The CDR3 DNA sequence: TGTGCCAGCAGCGCAAGGGACTATCAAAACAATGAGCAGTTCTTC. Supplemented by reference TRBV9 and TRBJ2-1, the full variable domain reads DSGVTQTPKHLITATGQRVTLRCSPRSGDLSVYWYQQSLDQGLQFLIQYYNGEERAKGNILERFSAQQFPDLHSELNLSSLELGDSALYFCASSARDYQNNEQFFGPGTRLTVL.

CDR3 loop: CASSFGQLDNEQFF. DNA of the CDR3: TGTGCCAGCAGTTTCGGTCAGTTAGACAATGAGCAGTTCTTC. The rearrangement uses TRBV12-3 or TRBV12-4 and TRBJ2-1; no definite D call. The CDR3 is 14 amino acids. V gave up 3 bases and J gave up 5 bases, with 11 bases separating them.

The V call is TRBV12-3 or TRBV12-4, the J call TRBJ2-5; the match to TRBD2 covers 7 bases. V was pared by 1 base and J by 6 bases, with 11 bases of the junction left unmatched. This CDR3 is 16 amino acids long. For the CDR3, the DNA is TGTGCCAGCAGTTTAGGTCTCAGCGGGATAGGAAAGACCCAGTACTTC. Amino acids: CASSLGLSGIGKTQYF.

This clonotype was seen only a few times. This chain links TRBV27 with TRBJ2-7; 10 nucleotides align to TRBD2. Germline loops: CDR1 MNHEY, CDR2 SMNVEV (reference sequence). The CDR3 totals 15 residues. The ends lost 3 bases at V and 2 bases at J; junction bases unmatched: 4. The CDR3: CASSFLLAGPYEQYF. The DNA for the CDR3 is TGTGCCAGCAGTTTTCTACTAGCGGGGCCCTACGAGCAGTACTTC.

The chain uses TRBV15 and TRBJ2-5, with 8 nucleotides matching TRBD1. CDR1 and CDR2 (germline): LNHNV, YYDKDF (reference sequence). The V segment lost 3 bases and the J segment 2 bases; nucleotides outside the gene matches: 2. The CDR3 runs 14 residues. CDR3 region: CATSRTGVQETQYF. CDR3 coding DNA: TGTGCCACCAGCAGGACAGGGGTGCAAGAGACCCAGTACTTC.

This clonotype was seen a handful of times. The chain carries TRBV29-1 and TRBJ2-7; the match to TRBD2 covers 16 bases. J gave up 0 bases and V 8 bases, and 10 bases lay outside the gene matches. The germline V gene encodes CDR1 SQVTM and CDR2 ANQGSEA. The CDR3 covers 17 residues. The CDR3 nucleotides read TGCAGCTTCTCCGGGACTAGCGGGAGGGGGGGCTCCTACGAGCAGTACTTC. Its translation: CSFSGTSGRGGSYEQYF.

In its sample, this clonotype was seen many times. The chain uses TRBV29-1 and TRBJ1-2, with D perhaps TRBD1 (5 bases). V gave up 8 bases and J gave up 5 bases, with 15 bases separating them. The germline CDR1 and CDR2 sequences are SQVTM and ANQGSEA. The CDR3 runs 12 residues. CDR3 region: CSFGRDAYGYTF. DNA of the CDR3: TGCAGCTTTGGACGGGACGCATATGGCTACACCTTC.

This clonotype was observed a handful of times. The chain's CDR3 is CASRDRGRFYGYTF. In nucleotides, the CDR3 is TGTGCCAGCAGGGACAGGGGGCGATTCTATGGCTACACCTTC. The chain has TRBV12-3 or TRBV12-4 and TRBJ1-2, with TRBD1 identical over 11 bases. This CDR3 region has 14 residues. V shed 6 bases and J 4 bases; nucleotides not matched to a gene: 4.

The genes are TRBV20-1 and TRBJ2-2; D unclear. Germline V gene data show CDR1 as DFQATT and CDR2 as SNEGSKA (reference sequence). V dropped 5 bases and J dropped 5 bases, with 9 bases sitting between them. CDR3 length: 12 amino acids. The CDR3 protein is CSAPKRTGELFF. CDR3 DNA sequence: TGCAGTGCTCCAAAACGTACCGGGGAGCTGTTTTTT.

This clonotype has only a few counts. This rearrangement joins TRBV11-2 to TRBJ2-4, with D unresolved. Trimming left V 2 bases short and J 7 bases short, with 18 bases between. Germline V gene sequence: CDR1 SGHAT, CDR2 FQNNGV. The CDR3 runs 16 residues. The CDR3 sequence is CASSLWSRLDRNIQYF. In DNA form, the CDR3 reads TGTGCCAGCAGCTTATGGAGTAGGCTTGATCGGAACATTCAGTACTTC.

CDR3 coding DNA: TGTGCCAGCAGCCCAAGCGGACAGTATTCACCCCTCCACTTT. Translating gives CASSPSGQYSPLHF. The genes are TRBV11-3 and TRBJ1-6, with D tentatively TRBD1 (6 bases). CDR3 length: 14 residues. CDR1 is SGHNT, CDR2 YENEEA, per germline. Trimming took off 5 bases at V and 8 bases at J, with 13 bases between the two ends.

The chain is built from TRBV11-3 and TRBJ2-7, with 8 bases identical to TRBD1. The CDR3 loop spans 15 amino acids. Losses at the gene ends were 5 bases for V and 3 bases for J; bases not matched to a gene: 9. CDR1 is SGHNT and CDR2 is YENEEA in the germline V gene. CDR3 bases: TGTGCCAGCAGCCCCGGCGGGGACAGGCTCTACGAGCAGTACTTC. Protein product: CASSPGGDRLYEQYF. Using reference TRBV11-3 and TRBJ2-7 for the parts outside the CDR3, the full variable domain is EAGVVQSPRYKIIEKKQPVAFWCNPISGHNTLYWYLQNLGQGPELLIRYENEEAVDDSQLPKDRFSAERLKGVDSTLKIQPAELGDSAVYLCASSPGGDRLYEQYFGPGTRLTVT.

J is TRBJ1-5 and V is TRBV19; D remains ambiguous. The CDR3 spans 18 residues. With 6 bases removed from V and 0 bases from J, the gap between germline ends came to 21 bases. CDR1 is LNHDA and CDR2 is SQIVND in the germline V gene (reference sequence). The CDR3 loop reads CASSWSILGIYSNQPQHF. The CDR3 DNA reads as TGTGCCAGTAGCTGGTCTATTCTGGGGATATATAGCAATCAGCCCCAGCATTTT.

The gene calls are TRBV7-6 and TRBJ2-7; TRBD1 aligns across 9 bases. J was trimmed by 4 bases and V by 5 bases; bases with no gene match: 6. This CDR3 has 14 residues. Germline values: CDR1 SGHVS, CDR2 FNYEAQ. DNA of the CDR3: TGTGCCAGCAGCCTAGGGACAGGGCGGTACGAGCAGTACTTC. Its translation is CASSLGTGRYEQYF.

J is TRBJ1-1 and V is TRBV5-1, with D tentatively TRBD1 (5 bases). Trimming shortened V by 0 bases and J by 5 bases, and 11 bases separated the two germline ends. Germline loops: CDR1 SGHRS, CDR2 YFSETQ. The CDR3 covers 14 residues. This CDR3 reads CASSLDWGLTEAFF. CDR3 DNA: TGCGCCAGCAGCTTGGATTGGGGGTTGACTGAAGCTTTCTTT.

This clonotype was counted at least ten times. The J gene is TRBJ2-3, the V gene TRBV20-1, with D perhaps assigned TRBD1 or TRBD2 (5 bases each). The germline V gene encodes CDR1 DFQATT and CDR2 SNEGSKA (reference sequence). The CDR3 runs to 12 residues. V gave up 3 bases and J gave up 5 bases, with 9 bases separating them. The CDR3 DNA is TGCAGTGCTAGGGGGACGGTAGATACGCAGTATTTT. The encoded protein is CSARGTVDTQYF.

V is TRBV30 and J is TRBJ2-7; D uncertain. The ends were cut back, 0 bases at V and 5 bases at J, with 14 bases in the middle. The germline CDR1 and CDR2 sequences are GTSNPN and SVGIG (reference sequence). The CDR3 runs to 14 residues. The DNA of the CDR3 is TGTGCCTGGAGTGTACTGGGAATTAGCCACGAGCAGTACTTC. Protein product: CAWSVLGISHEQYF.

The rearrangement links TRBV6-5 to TRBJ1-5; a weak D match, TRBD1 (5 bases). Trimming took off 6 bases at V and 11 bases at J, with 17 bases between the two ends. This CDR3 region has 13 residues. CDR1 is MNHEY and CDR2 is SVGAGI in the germline V gene. Written as DNA, the CDR3 is TGTGCCAGCAGAGGGACCGGTTTATCGGCCCAGCATTTT. It is translated as CASRGTGLSAQHF.

This clonotype was counted a few times. The V and J genes are TRBV6-5 and TRBJ2-3; D might be TRBD1 or TRBD2, each matching 5 bases. The CDR3 sequence is 16 residues long. The germline gives CDR1 MNHEY, CDR2 SVGAGI. Trimming removed 6 bases at V and 1 base at J, with 17 bases between. Here the CDR3 DNA reads TGTGCCAGCAGCCAAGTCCAAGGGACGGGCACAGATACGCAGTATTTT. Translation gives CASSQVQGTGTDTQYF.